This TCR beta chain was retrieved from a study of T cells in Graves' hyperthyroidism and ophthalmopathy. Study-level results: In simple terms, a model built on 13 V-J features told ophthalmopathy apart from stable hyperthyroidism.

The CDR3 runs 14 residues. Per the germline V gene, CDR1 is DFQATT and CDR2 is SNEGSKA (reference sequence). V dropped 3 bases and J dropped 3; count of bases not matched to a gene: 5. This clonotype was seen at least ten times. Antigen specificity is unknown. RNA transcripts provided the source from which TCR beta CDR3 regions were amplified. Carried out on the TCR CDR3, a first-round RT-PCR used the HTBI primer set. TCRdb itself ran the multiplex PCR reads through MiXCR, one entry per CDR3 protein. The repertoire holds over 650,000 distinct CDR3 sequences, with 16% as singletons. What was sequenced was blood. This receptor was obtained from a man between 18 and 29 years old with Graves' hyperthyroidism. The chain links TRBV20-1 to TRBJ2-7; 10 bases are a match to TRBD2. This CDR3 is CSASPSGSIYEQYF. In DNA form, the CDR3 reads TGCAGTGCTAGCCCTAGCGGGAGTATCTACGAGCAGTACTTC.